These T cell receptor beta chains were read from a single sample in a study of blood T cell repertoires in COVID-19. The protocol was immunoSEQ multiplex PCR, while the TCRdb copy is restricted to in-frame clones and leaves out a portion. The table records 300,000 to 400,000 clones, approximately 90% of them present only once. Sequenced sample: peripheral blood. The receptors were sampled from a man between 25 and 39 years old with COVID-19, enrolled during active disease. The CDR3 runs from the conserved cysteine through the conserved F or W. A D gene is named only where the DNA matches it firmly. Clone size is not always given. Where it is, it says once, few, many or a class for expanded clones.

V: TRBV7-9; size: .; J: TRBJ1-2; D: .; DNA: TGTGCCAGCAGCCCATCGGACGGGAAGTCAAACTATGGCTACACCTTC; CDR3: CASSPSDGKSNYGYTF
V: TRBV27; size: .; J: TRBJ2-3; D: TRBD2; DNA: TGTGCCAGCAGTTTAAGTCTAGCGGGGGAAGATACGCAGTATTTT; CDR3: CASSLSLAGEDTQYF
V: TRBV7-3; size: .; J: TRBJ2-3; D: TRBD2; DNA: TGTGCCAGCAGCCGGACTAGCGGGATTAGGGATACGCAGTATTTT; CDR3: CASSRTSGIRDTQYF
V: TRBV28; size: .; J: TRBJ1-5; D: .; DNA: TGTGCCAGCAGTTTGTGGGGTGCGGGTAGCAATCAGCCCCAGCATTTT; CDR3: CASSLWGAGSNQPQHF
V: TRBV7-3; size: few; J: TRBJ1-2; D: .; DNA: TGTGCCAGCAGCCCAGGGGCACAGATCACCTATGGCTACACCTTC; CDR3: CASSPGAQITYGYTF
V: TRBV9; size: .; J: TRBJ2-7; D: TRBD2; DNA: TGTGCCAGCAGCTCAAGACTAGCTGGCGAGCAGTACTTC; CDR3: CASSSRLAGEQYF
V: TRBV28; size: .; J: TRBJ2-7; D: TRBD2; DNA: TGTGCCAGCACCCCCCCTAGCGGGAGGGTTTGGTACGAGCAGTACTTC; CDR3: CASTPPSGRVWYEQYF
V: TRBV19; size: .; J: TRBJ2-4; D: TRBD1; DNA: TGTGCCAGTACCACATTAGGGACAGGGTGGAACATTCAGTACTTC; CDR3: CASTTLGTGWNIQYF
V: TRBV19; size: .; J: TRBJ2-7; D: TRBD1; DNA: TGTGCCAGTACCCCGACAGGGGGCTATCACGAGCAGTACTTC; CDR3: CASTPTGGYHEQYF
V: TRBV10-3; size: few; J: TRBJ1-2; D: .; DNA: TGTGCCATCAGTGAACAGGCAGGATCCGGTGGCTACACCTTC; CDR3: CAISEQAGSGGYTF
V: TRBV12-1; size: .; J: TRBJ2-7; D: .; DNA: TGTGCCAGCAGCTTTGACGGGTGGAAGGAGCAGGGGGTCCGATCCCGCCACTCCTACGAGCAGTACTTC; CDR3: CASSFDGWKEQGVRSRHSYEQYF
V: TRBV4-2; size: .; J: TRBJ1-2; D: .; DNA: TGTGCCAGCAGGGGGGCGGTCTATGGCTACACCTTC; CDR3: CASRGAVYGYTF
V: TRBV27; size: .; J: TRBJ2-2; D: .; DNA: TGTGCCAGCAGTTTATCCGGGACAACGAACACCGGGGAGCTGTTTTTT; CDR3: CASSLSGTTNTGELFF
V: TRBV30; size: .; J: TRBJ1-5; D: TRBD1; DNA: TGTGCCTGGAGGAGACAGGGTCTTGGCAATCAGCCCCAGCATTTT; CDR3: CAWRRQGLGNQPQHF
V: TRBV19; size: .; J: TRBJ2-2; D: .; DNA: TGTGCCAGTAGTACCGAACAGGAGTACCTGACCACCGGGGAGCTGTTTTTT; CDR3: CASSTEQEYLTTGELFF
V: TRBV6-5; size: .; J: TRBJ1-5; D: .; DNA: TGTGCCAGCAGTTACTTGCAGGGTGAGCAGCCCCAGCATTTT; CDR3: CASSYLQGEQPQHF
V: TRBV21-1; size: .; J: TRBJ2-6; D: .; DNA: TGTGCCAGCAGCGACAACTGCTCTGGGGCCAACGTCCTGACTTTC; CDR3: CASSDNCSGANVLTF
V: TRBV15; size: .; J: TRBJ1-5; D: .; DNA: TGTGCCACCAGCAGCGCTTCCTCGGACAGCCTTAGCAATCAGCCCCAGCATTTT; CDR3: CATSSASSDSLSNQPQHF
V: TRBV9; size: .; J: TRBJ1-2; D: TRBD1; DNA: TGTGCCAGCAGCGTAGGGACAGGGACCTATGGCTACACCTTC; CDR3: CASSVGTGTYGYTF
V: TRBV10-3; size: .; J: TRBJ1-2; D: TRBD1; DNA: TGTGCCATCAGTCGGGACAGGGGGGATGGCTACACCTTC; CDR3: CAISRDRGDGYTF
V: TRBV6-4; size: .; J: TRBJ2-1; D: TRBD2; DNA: TGTGCCAGCGGTTGGACTAGAGCGGGGTACAATGAGCAGTTCTTC; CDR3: CASGWTRAGYNEQFF
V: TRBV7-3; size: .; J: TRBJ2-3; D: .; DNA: TGTGCCAGCAGCTTAGGGCTCACAGATACGCAGTATTTT; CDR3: CASSLGLTDTQYF
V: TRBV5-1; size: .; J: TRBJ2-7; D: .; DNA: TGCGCCAGCAGCCTGCCCGCGTCCTACGAGCAGTACTTC; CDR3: CASSLPASYEQYF
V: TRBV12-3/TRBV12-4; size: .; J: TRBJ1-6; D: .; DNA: TGTGCCAGCAGTCCGACAGTTCTCACCCTCCACTTT; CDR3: CASSPTVLTLHF
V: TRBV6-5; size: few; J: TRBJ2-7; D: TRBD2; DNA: TGTGCCAGCAGTTCCGGGACTAGCGGGAGGTACGAGCAGTACTTC; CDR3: CASSSGTSGRYEQYF
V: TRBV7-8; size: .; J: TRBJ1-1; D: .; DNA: TGTGCCAGCAGCACAAGACAGCAAGGGGCTGAAGCTTTCTTT; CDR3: CASSTRQQGAEAFF
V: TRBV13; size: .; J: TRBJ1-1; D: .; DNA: TGTGCCAGCAGCCCGCGGTGGGGAGAAGCGAACACTGAAGCTTTCTTT; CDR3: CASSPRWGEANTEAFF
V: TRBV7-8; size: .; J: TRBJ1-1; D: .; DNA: TGTGCCAGCAGCTTACTTAACAGGGAGAACACTGAAGCTTTCTTT; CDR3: CASSLLNRENTEAFF
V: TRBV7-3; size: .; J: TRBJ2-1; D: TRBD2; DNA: TGTGCCAGCAGCCCCGGGACTAACAATGAGCAGTTCTTC; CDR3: CASSPGTNNEQFF
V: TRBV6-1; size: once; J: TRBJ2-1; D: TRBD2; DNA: TGTGCCAGCAGTGAAGGAGTTAGCGGGAGGGGTGAGCAGTTCTTC; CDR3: CASSEGVSGRGEQFF
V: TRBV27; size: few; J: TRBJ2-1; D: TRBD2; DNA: TGTGCCAGCAACCCTAGCGGGGGGAGCAATGAGCAGTTCTTC; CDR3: CASNPSGGSNEQFF
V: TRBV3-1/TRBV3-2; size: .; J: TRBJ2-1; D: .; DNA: TGTGCCAGCAGTCTTGAAGGGGGTTCCTACAATGAGCAGTTCTTC; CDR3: CASSLEGGSYNEQFF
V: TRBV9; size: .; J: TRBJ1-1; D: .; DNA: TGTGCCAGCAGCCCCTTGGGAGGGACTGAAGCTTTCTTT; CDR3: CASSPLGGTEAFF
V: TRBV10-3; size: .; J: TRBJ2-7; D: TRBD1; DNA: TGTGCCATCAGTGATTTAACGAGACAGGGGGCTGGCGAGCAGTACTTC; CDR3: CAISDLTRQGAGEQYF
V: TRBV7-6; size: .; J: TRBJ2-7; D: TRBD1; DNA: TGTGCCAGCGCGCTTTGGACAGGGGTTTACGAGCAGTACTTC; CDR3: CASALWTGVYEQYF
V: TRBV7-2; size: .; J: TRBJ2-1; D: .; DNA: TGTGCCAGCAGCTTAGAGCCCCTCGGAGGGAGGCATGAGCAGTTCTTC; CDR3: CASSLEPLGGRHEQFF
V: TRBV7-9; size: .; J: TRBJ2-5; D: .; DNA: TGTGCCAGCAGCTTAAGGAAGGGGACTCGGAACCAAGAGACCCAGTACTTC; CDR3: CASSLRKGTRNQETQYF
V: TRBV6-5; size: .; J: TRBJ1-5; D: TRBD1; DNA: TGTGCCAGCAAGGAGACAGGGGCGGGCAATCAGCCCCAGCATTTT; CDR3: CASKETGAGNQPQHF
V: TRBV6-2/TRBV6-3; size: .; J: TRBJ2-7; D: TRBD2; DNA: TGTGCCAGCAGCGGGACTAGCGGGGGGATTTACGAGCAGTACTTC; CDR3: CASSGTSGGIYEQYF
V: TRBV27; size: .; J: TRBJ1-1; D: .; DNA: TGTGCCAGCAGTTTACGGACTGTAAGCGGAGTCACTGAAGCTTTCTTT; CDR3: CASSLRTVSGVTEAFF
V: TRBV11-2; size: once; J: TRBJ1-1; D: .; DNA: TGTGCCAGCAGCTTAGATCCGGGCACTGAAGCTTTCTTT; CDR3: CASSLDPGTEAFF
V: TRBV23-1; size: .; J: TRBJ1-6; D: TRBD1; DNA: TGCGCCAGCAGTCTGGACAGGACAGGGGGCGCATCTGATTCACCCCTCCACTTT; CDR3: CASSLDRTGGASDSPLHF
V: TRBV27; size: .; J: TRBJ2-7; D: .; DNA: TGTGCCAGCAGTCCCTCCTCCGCTAACGAGCAGTACTTC; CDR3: CASSPSSANEQYF
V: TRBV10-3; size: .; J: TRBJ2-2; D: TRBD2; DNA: TGTGCCATCAGTCCGGGGGGTAGCGGGAGAGGAACCGGGGAGCTGTTTTTT; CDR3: CAISPGGSGRGTGELFF
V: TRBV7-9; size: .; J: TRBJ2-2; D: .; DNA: TGTGCCAGCAGCGCAGCGGAGGGGGCGCCCACCGGGGAGCTGTTTTTT; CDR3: CASSAAEGAPTGELFF
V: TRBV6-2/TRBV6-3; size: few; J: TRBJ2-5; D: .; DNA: TGTGCCAGCAGTTACGAGGCGGGCTATATTCCGGAGACCCAGTACTTC; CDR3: CASSYEAGYIPETQYF
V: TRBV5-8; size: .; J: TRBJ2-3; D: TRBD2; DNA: TGTGCCAGCAGCTTGGGGACTAGCACGTTCACAGATACGCAGTATTTT; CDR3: CASSLGTSTFTDTQYF
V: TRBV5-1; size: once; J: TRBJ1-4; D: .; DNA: TGCGCCAGCAGCGTTGGCGGGCTTATTAATGAAAAACTGTTTTTT; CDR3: CASSVGGLINEKLFF
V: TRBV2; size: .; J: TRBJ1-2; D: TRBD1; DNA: TGTGCCAGCAGGCCGCGACAGGGGAAACGCTATGGCTACACCTTC; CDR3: CASRPRQGKRYGYTF
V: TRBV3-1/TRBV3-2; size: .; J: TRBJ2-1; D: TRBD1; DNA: TGTGCCAGCAGCCAAGCAAACCTGACCGGGACAGGGTGGAATGAGCAGTTCTTC; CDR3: CASSQANLTGTGWNEQFF
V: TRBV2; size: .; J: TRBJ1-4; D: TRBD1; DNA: TGTGCCAGCGGACAGGGTTATGAAAAACTGTTTTTT; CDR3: CASGQGYEKLFF
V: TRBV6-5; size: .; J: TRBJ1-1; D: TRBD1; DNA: TGTGCCAGCAGGCCCCACAGGGGAGCTGAAGCTTTCTTT; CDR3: CASRPHRGAEAFF